This T cell receptor beta chain stems from a study of shared clonotypes between healthy human individuals (dated by TCRdb to the early 2020s). Study-level background: Two women and a few men aged 18 to 49 years were included in the cohort. For each donor, CD4 naive and CD4 memory were each given three plates, CD8 naive was given two plates, and CD8 memory was given one plate. To estimate repertoire size and how much clonotype sharing occurs between individuals, the study deeply sequenced the blood TCR repertoires of about five healthy adults. To increase sequencing depth and limit assay-specific biases, different laboratories used diverse techniques to prepare libraries and sequence TCR repertoires. Between about 0.8 and 9 billion PBMCs per donor were obtained by leukapheresis. Paper-wide results and their limitations: Higher generation probabilities were observed for clonotypes shared by all four sorted-subset donors than for non-shared clonotypes. Pairwise subsampling led to the expectation that sequencing depth would affect the degree of clonotype sharing among donors. The genetic and exposure-history diversity represented was limited by the small number of donors. Only blood was sampled, and tissue TCR repertoires likely differ from those in blood. Naive subsets generally had larger estimated clonotype richness than memory subsets. Across four donors, roughly 5.4% of naive CD4, roughly 3.8% of naive CD8, about 2% of memory CD4, and 0.4% of memory CD8 clonotypes were shared. Incomplete sequencing was indicated by rarefaction of sorted-subset datasets, despite the large sequencing depth.

TCR CDR3 regions were amplified from genomic DNA by multiplex PCR using the deep immunoSEQ assay. Extracted genomic DNA from each cell subset was spread evenly across all wells of several immunoSEQ 96-well plates, with each plate serving as a replicate. For sorted subsets, 200 to 250 ng of genomic DNA, equivalent to some 30,000 T cell genomes, went into each replicate PCR. The purified libraries were quantified using a Qubit 3.0 fluorometer, sized with a Bioanalyzer 2100, and then quantified again using the KAPA Library Quantification kit. Each immunoSEQ 96-well plate was sequenced on its own single-read 150-cycle Illumina NextSeq 550 flow cell. The paper's data handling went like this. Because the immunoSEQ output held only junctional sequences and lacked quality scores, the filtering could not match the filtering applied to full-length reads. Sequences were annotated with PyIR, a Python wrapper for IgBLAST v1.9, and V/J genes and CDR3 were assigned using IMGT germline references. Reads were filtered out if the reads had weak V/J assignments (E-value above 1e-6), no CDR3, stop codons, out-of-frame junctions, or ambiguous translated residues. V3J clonotypes were defined as sequences sharing the same inferred V gene, J gene, and CDR3 amino acid sequence. To compute the percentage overlap between repertoires, the number of shared unique clonotypes was divided by the size of the smaller repertoire. Richness of each repertoire was evaluated using RTK rarefaction, the Chao1 estimator, and Recon v2.1 estimates of unobserved clonotypes. For all TCRbeta clonotypes obtained by the gDNA method from a few donors, generation probabilities were computed with OLGA. In TCRdb, the immuneACCESS table is reduced to in-frame sequences with V and J assigned. These tables do not hold every clone; where another copy was compared, an unresolved V gene accounts for under half, and the others remain unexplained. For V, J and clone size, that table is used; D and trimming come from the DNA. The sample includes under 600,000 clones, with roughly 98% observed a single time. Of the sample, approximately 0.3% is held by the ten largest clones.

CD8 naive samples were CD45RO-negative cells positively selected for CCR7, giving a CD45RA+CCR7+ population that excluded TemRA cells. Donors were healthy HIV-negative adults with no recently reported acute infections or vaccinations. Only Caucasian adults living in Nashville, Tennessee, USA were represented among the donors. After blood collection by leukapheresis, PBMCs were isolated using Ficoll-Histopaque density gradient centrifugation and then cryopreserved in the vapor phase of liquid nitrogen. Analytical flow cytometry was used to check the purity and quantity of each magnetically sorted T cell population. Genomic DNA was isolated from every sorted fraction and measured by UV absorbance on a Nanodrop 2000c. Only one count was recorded for this clone. It has no known antigen specificity. The input lacks base qualities; no much larger clone sits a single base away. This receptor was obtained from a man under 40 in good health. The material sequenced was naive CD8+ T cells sorted from blood. In the paper's terms, the cell subset or site label means: CD45RA+CCR7+.

At the DNA level, the sequence is TGTGCCAGCAGTTTAGGGGGCACAAGAACCCAGCCCCAGCATTTT. Its translation is CASSLGGTRTQPQHF. Rearrangement joined TRBV27 to TRBJ1-5; matching of 6 bases hints at TRBD1 as the D gene. The germline ends are 15 bases apart after V is trimmed by 2 bases and J by 7 bases. The CDR3 starts with the cysteine, ends with the phenylalanine, and has 15 residues. The CDR3 DNA has 45 bases and is translated from base 1. The germline V gene (reference sequence) specifies MNHEY as CDR1 and SMNVEV as CDR2.